This T cell receptor beta chain was retrieved from a study of sequential checkpoint blockade in melanoma. Background on the study: Randomization was 1:1 between first-line nivolumab→ipilimumab and ipilimumab→nivolumab.

This clone occurred once. Assay: immunoSEQ multiplex PCR; the TCRdb copy retains only in-frame clones and omits some. This table holds 35,000 to 45,000 clones, more than 70% found once. This CDR3 comprises 14 residues. Germline-derived CDR1 and CDR2 are SGDLS and YYNGEE. The germline V and J ends were trimmed by 2 bases and 7 bases, with 13 bases remaining between them. Documented treatment: randomized to nivolumab then ipilimumab (arm A) or the reverse (arm B). Patients had received no earlier DNA-damaging chemotherapy. Sorted cells were live CD3+CD8+, lacking CD19 and CD56, from PBMCs. This receptor was taken from a human donor with melanoma. The sequencing here drew on CD8+ T cells sorted from blood (inferred from file names), taken from a patient given nivolumab and ipilimumab in sequence. This sequence joins TRBV9 and TRBJ2-1, with D possibly being TRBD2 (5 bases). CDR3 loop: CASSVVSPGNEQFF. Here the CDR3 DNA reads TGTGCCAGCAGCGTGGTCTCCCCGGGGAATGAGCAGTTCTTC.